Described below is a single T cell receptor beta chain sequence and its context. Losses at the gene ends were 4 bases for V and 4 bases for J; bases not matched to a gene: 8. Per the germline V gene, CDR1 is SGHNT and CDR2 is YYREEE (reference sequence). The CDR3 contains 15 residues. The assay ran at deep level. The assay was immunoSEQ multiplex PCR, and TCRdb's table has in-frame clones only and misses some. The repertoire holds approximately 2.1 million clones, with 93% as singletons. The sample originates from a study of shared clonotypes between healthy human individuals. The overall study: Each donor's CD8 memory used one plate, CD8 naive two, each CD4 subset three.

The specimen was naive CD4+ T cells from PBMCs. Subset indicated: CD45RA+ positively selected. The rearrangement links TRBV5-4 to TRBJ2-1; 7 bases fit TRBD2. This TCR was sampled from a man in his late teens or twenties in good health. Some clones in this sample may be carry-over from other donors' samples. The CDR3: CASSPPGGSYNEQFF. CDR3 DNA: TGTGCCAGCAGCCCTCCGGGAGGCTCATACAATGAGCAGTTCTTC. The whole variable domain, filled in from reference TRBV5-4 and TRBJ2-1, reads ETGVTQSPTHLIKTRGQQVTLRCSSQSGHNTVSWYQQALGQGPQFIFQYYREEENGRGNFPPRFSGLQFPNYSSELNVNALELDDSALYLCASSPPGGSYNEQFFGPGTRLTVL.